A selection of T cell receptor beta chains follows, all from one sample in a study of T-cell reconstitution after alpha-beta-depleted transplantation in children. TCRdb redid the calling of the PCR reads with MiXCR, one entry per CDR3 protein. The repertoire has approximately 270,000 distinct CDR3 sequences, 20% to 30% of them found once; the top ten carry 4.8%. The material sequenced was PBMCs, mostly from graft donor cells, taken 360 days after TCRalphabeta/CD19-depleted stem cell transplant. The source of these receptors is a female patient aged 2 to 10 who had a stem cell transplant for congenital amegakaryocytic thrombocytopenia, so the T cells may come from the graft donor. The CDR3 runs from the conserved cysteine through the conserved F or W. A D gene is named only where the DNA matches it firmly. Size tells how often a clone was seen (once, few, many) or the class of an expanded clone, and some rows leave it out.

TRBJ1-2,NA,NA,TRBV7-9,TGTGCCAGCAGCTACATCCGGACGCCTCACTATGGCTACACCTTC,CASSYIRTPHYGYTF
TRBJ2-7,TRBD2,few,TRBV20-1,TGCAGTGCCACTACTAGCGGGGTACGTGCCTACGAGCAGTACTTC,CSATTSGVRAYEQYF
TRBJ1-3,NA,NA,TRBV7-2,TGTGCCAGCAGCTTATTTGCTAGAGGCGCGGGGAGCACCATATATTTT,CASSLFARGAGSTIYF
TRBJ1-5,NA,NA,TRBV12-3/TRBV12-4,TGTGCCAGCAGTTTGTCCTCCCTCGGGGGTCAGCCCCAGCATTTT,CASSLSSLGGQPQHF
TRBJ2-3,NA,NA,TRBV9,TGTGCCAGCAGCGTAGGAGGGAATAAAAGAAATACGCAGTATTTT,CASSVGGNKRNTQYF
TRBJ2-2,NA,NA,TRBV4-1,TGCGCCAGCAGCCCCCACAACCCAACAGGGCTCGGGGAGCTGTTTTTT,CASSPHNPTGLGELFF
TRBJ2-1,TRBD2,few,TRBV20-1,TGCAGTGCTAGGGGACCGGGACTAGGTACCAATGAGCAGTTCTTC,CSARGPGLGTNEQFF
TRBJ2-1,TRBD2,many,TRBV18,TGTGCCAGCTCAATTTCTAGCGGGAGAGACGAGCAGTTCTTC,CASSISSGRDEQFF
TRBJ1-3,NA,NA,TRBV5-5,TGTGCCAGCAGTACAGGGAACTCTGGAAACACCATATATTTT,CASSTGNSGNTIYF
TRBJ2-7,TRBD2,NA,TRBV4-3,TGCGCCAGCAGCCCTAGTTTAGCGGGATGGGCCTACGAGCAGTACTTC,CASSPSLAGWAYEQYF
TRBJ2-5,NA,NA,TRBV28,TGTGCCACCCGTAGCCAAGAGACCCAGTACTTC,CATRSQETQYF
TRBJ1-1,TRBD1,NA,TRBV5-1,TGCACCAGCAGCCTTATAGGACAGGGTATGAGAACTGAAGCTTTCTTT,CTSSLIGQGMRTEAFF
TRBJ1-1,NA,NA,TRBV3-1,TGTGCCAGCAGCGCCGCTGGGTCTGGGGTGAACACTGAAGCTTTCTTT,CASSAAGSGVNTEAFF
TRBJ1-4,NA,NA,TRBV12-3/TRBV12-4,TGTCCCAGCAATCCTTCAGGGGATCGTGAAAAACTGTTTTTT,CPSNPSGDREKLFF
TRBJ2-3,TRBD2,NA,TRBV12-3/TRBV12-4,TGTGCCAGCAGTTTAGGTCGAAGGGGACTAGCATTCACAGATACGCAGTATTTT,CASSLGRRGLAFTDTQYF
TRBJ2-3,NA,many,TRBV12-3/TRBV12-4,TGTGCCAGTACATCGGGAGCAGGCCACTTCACAGATACGCAGTATTTT,CASTSGAGHFTDTQYF
TRBJ2-7,TRBD1,NA,TRBV7-2,TGTGCCAGCAGCTTAGACAGGGGAATCTACGAGCAGTACTTC,CASSLDRGIYEQYF
TRBJ2-7,NA,few,TRBV12-3/TRBV12-4,TGTGCCAGCAGTTTTTCGGGCGGAGGCGAGCAGTACTTC,CASSFSGGGEQYF
TRBJ2-1,NA,NA,TRBV2,TGTGCCAGCAGTGTCGAGGGCGGCGGAGATGAGCAGTTCTTC,CASSVEGGGDEQFF
TRBJ2-7,NA,few,TRBV12-3/TRBV12-4,TGTGCCAGCAGTTTAGCGCGCAGCTACGAGCAGTACTTC,CASSLARSYEQYF
TRBJ2-3,TRBD2,NA,TRBV4-1,TGCGCCAGCAGCCTCGCTAGCGGTACCGAGGGTGGCACAGATACGCAGTATTTT,CASSLASGTEGGTDTQYF
TRBJ1-4,TRBD1,few,TRBV4-1,TGCGCCAGCAGCCTGACCGGGACAGCCAATGAAAAACTGTTTTTT,CASSLTGTANEKLFF
TRBJ2-3,TRBD2,few,TRBV20-1,TGCAGTGCTAGCTTCAGGGGACTAGGGACAGATACGCAGTATTTT,CSASFRGLGTDTQYF
TRBJ2-7,NA,NA,TRBV7-9,TGTGCCAGCAGCTTAATGGTGAGCTCCTACGAGCAGTACTTC,CASSLMVSSYEQYF
TRBJ2-7,NA,NA,TRBV20-1,TGCAGTGCTAGAGAGTTTCCGGGCAGGCATTCCTACGAGCAGTACTTC,CSAREFPGRHSYEQYF
TRBJ2-1,NA,NA,TRBV7-9,TGTGCCAGCAGCTTCAGAAGCGGACTGATCTCTCGGAATGAGCAGTTCTTC,CASSFRSGLISRNEQFF
TRBJ2-5,TRBD2,NA,TRBV3-1,TGTGCCAGCTGCCAACAAGCGGGGGGGGCGGAGACCCAGTACTTC,CASCQQAGGAETQYF
TRBJ2-3,NA,NA,TRBV12-3/TRBV12-4,TGTGCCAGCAGTGGCCGCTCCCTTGTGCCGGGGCTGGAGTATTTT,CASSGRSLVPGLEYF
TRBJ2-2,NA,many,TRBV12-3/TRBV12-4,TGTGCCAGCAGTTTAGTAGGCGGGGAGCTGTTTTTT,CASSLVGGELFF
TRBJ2-7,NA,few,TRBV29-1,TGCAGCGCAACAGGGTTTACCTCCTACGAGCAGTACTTC,CSATGFTSYEQYF
TRBJ2-3,TRBD2,NA,TRBV9,TGTGCCAGCAGCGATGAACTAGCGGGACTACGAGATACGCAGTATTTT,CASSDELAGLRDTQYF
TRBJ2-7,TRBD1,NA,TRBV11-2,TGTGCCAGCAGAAACCTGCGGGACAGGGACGGGGGGCAGTACTTC,CASRNLRDRDGGQYF
TRBJ2-1,NA,many,TRBV20-1,TGCAGTGCGAGGGACTTGACCTCGGAGCAGTTCTTC,CSARDLTSEQFF
TRBJ2-7,NA,few,TRBV5-1,TGCGCCAGCAGCATTGGCCCAGACTACGAGCAGTACTTC,CASSIGPDYEQYF
TRBJ1-2,NA,NA,TRBV12-3/TRBV12-4,TGTGCCAGCGGAGACAGGTTCTATGGCTACACCTTC,CASGDRFYGYTF
TRBJ2-7,TRBD2,NA,TRBV7-2,TGTGCCAGCACCCCCTTAGCGGGAGCGGGCTACGAGCAGTACTTC,CASTPLAGAGYEQYF
TRBJ2-5,TRBD1,NA,TRBV12-3/TRBV12-4,TGTGCCAGCAGCACCCGGGACAGCCAAGAGACCCAGTACTTC,CASSTRDSQETQYF
TRBJ1-1,TRBD1,few,TRBV5-1,TGCGCCAGCAGCTTGGAGTGGACAGGGCTAGAAGAAGCTTTCTTT,CASSLEWTGLEEAFF